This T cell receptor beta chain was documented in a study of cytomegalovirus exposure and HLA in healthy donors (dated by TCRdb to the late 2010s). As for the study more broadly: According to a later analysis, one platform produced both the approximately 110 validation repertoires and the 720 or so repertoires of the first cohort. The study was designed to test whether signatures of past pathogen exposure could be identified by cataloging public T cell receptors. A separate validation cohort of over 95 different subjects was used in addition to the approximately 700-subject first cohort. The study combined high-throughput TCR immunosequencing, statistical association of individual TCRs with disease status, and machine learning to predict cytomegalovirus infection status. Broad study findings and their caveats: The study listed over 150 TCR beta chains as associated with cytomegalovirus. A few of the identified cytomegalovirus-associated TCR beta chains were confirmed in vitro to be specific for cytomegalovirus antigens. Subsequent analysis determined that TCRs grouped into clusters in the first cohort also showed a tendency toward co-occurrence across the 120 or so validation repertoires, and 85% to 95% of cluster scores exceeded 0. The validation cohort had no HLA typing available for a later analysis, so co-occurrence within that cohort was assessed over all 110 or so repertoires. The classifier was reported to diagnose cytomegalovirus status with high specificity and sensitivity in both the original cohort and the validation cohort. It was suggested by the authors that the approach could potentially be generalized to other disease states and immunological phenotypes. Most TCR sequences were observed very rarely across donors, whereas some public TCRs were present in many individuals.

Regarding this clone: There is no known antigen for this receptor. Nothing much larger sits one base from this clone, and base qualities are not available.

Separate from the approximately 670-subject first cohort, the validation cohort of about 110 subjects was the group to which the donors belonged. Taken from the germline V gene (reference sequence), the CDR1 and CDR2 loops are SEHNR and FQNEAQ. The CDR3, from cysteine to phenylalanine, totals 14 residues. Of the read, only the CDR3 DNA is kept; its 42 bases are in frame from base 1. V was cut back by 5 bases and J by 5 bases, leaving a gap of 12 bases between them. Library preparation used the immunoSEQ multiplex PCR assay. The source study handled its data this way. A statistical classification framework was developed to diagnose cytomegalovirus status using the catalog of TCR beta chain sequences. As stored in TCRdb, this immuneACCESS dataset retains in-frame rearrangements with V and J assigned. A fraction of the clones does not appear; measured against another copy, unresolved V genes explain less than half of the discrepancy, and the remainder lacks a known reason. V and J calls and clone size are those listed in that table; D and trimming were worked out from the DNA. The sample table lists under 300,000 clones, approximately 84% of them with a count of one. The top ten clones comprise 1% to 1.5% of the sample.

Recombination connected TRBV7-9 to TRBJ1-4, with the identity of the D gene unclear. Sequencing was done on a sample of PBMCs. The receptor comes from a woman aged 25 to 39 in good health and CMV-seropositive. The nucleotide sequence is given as TGTGCCAGCAGCCCAACTCAGACAAATGAAAAACTGTTTTTT. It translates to CASSPTQTNEKLFF.